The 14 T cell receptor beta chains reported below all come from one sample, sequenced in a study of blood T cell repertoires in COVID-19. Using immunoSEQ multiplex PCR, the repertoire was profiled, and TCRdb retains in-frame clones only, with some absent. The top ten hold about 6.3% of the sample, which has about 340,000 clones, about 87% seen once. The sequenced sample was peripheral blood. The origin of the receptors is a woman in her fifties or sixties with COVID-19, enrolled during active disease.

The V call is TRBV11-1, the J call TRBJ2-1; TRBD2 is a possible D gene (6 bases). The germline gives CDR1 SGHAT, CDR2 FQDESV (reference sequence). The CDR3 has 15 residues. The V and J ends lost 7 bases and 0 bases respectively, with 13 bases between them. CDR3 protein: CASTLGRNSYNEQFF. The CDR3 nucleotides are TGTGCCAGCACCCTTGGGAGGAACTCCTACAATGAGCAGTTCTTC.

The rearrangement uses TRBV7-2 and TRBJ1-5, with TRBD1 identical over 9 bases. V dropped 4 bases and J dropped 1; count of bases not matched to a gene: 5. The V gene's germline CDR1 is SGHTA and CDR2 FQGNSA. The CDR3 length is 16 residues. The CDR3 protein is CASSSWTGVSNQPQHF. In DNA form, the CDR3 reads TGTGCCAGCAGCTCCTGGACAGGGGTAAGCAATCAGCCCCAGCATTTT.

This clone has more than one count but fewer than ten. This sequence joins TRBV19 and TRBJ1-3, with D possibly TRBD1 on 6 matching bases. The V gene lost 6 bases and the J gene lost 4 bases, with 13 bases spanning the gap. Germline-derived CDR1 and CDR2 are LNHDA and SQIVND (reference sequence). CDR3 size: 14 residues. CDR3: CASSPGHEGNTIYF. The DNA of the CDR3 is TGTGCCAGTAGCCCGGGACATGAAGGAAACACCATATATTTT.

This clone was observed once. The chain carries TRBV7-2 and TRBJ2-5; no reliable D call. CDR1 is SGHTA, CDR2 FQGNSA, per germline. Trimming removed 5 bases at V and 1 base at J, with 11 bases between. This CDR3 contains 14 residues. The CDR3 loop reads CASSRRSRQETQYF. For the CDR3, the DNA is TGTGCCAGCAGCCGCCGGAGTCGCCAAGAGACCCAGTACTTC.

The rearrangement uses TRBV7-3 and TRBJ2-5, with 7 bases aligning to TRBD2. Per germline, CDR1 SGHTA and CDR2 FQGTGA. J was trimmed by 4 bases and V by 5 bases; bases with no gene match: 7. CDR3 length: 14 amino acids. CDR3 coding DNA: TGTGCCAGCAGCATACGAGCGGGATCAGAGACCCAGTACTTC. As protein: CASSIRAGSETQYF.

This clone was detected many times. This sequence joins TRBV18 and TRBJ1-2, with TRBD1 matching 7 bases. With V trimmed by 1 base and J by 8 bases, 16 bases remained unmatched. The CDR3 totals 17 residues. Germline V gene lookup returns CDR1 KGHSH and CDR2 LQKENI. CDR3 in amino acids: CASSPRNLKSTGKGYTF. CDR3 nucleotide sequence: TGTGCCAGCTCACCACGAAATCTAAAGTCGACAGGGAAGGGCTACACCTTC.

The CDR3 nucleotides read TGTGCCAGCAGCTTGGAGTGGGCAGGGAGCACAGATACGCAGTATTTT. Translated: CASSLEWAGSTDTQYF. This chain joins TRBV11-2 and TRBJ2-3, with a possible D match to TRBD1 (5 bases). V dropped 3 bases and J dropped 0 bases, with 13 bases sitting between them. Germline assignment: CDR1 SGHAT and CDR2 FQNNGV. The CDR3 has 16 residues.

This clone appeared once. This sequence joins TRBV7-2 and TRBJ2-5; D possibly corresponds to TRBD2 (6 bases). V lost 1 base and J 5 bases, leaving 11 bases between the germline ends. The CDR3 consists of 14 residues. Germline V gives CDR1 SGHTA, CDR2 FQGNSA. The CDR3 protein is CASSLGGTTETQYF. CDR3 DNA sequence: TGTGCCAGCAGCTTAGGCGGGACCACCGAGACCCAGTACTTC. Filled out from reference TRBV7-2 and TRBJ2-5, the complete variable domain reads GAGVSQSPSNKVTEKGKDVELRCDPISGHTALYWYRQSLGQGLEFLIYFQGNSAPDKSGLPSDRFSAERTGGSVSTLTIQRTQQEDSAVYLCASSLGGTTETQYFGPGTRLLVL.

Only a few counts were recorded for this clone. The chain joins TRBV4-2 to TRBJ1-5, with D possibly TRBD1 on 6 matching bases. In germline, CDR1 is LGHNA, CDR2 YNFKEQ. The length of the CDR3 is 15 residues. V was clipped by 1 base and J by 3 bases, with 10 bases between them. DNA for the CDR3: TGTGCCAGCAGCCAAGTGACAGGTCCCAATCAGCCCCAGCATTTT. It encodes CASSQVTGPNQPQHF.

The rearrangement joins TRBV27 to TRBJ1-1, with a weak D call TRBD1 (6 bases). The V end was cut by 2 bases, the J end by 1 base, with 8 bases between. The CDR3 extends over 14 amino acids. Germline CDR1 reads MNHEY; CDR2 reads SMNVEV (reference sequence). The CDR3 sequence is CASSLGQKNTEAFF. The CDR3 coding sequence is TGTGCCAGCAGTTTAGGACAGAAGAACACTGAAGCTTTCTTT.

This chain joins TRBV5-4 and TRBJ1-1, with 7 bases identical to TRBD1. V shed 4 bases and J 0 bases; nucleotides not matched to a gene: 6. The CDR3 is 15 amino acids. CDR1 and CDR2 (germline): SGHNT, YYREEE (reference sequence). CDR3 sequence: CASSPTGALNTEAFF. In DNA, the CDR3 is TGTGCCAGCAGCCCCACAGGGGCCCTGAACACTGAAGCTTTCTTT.

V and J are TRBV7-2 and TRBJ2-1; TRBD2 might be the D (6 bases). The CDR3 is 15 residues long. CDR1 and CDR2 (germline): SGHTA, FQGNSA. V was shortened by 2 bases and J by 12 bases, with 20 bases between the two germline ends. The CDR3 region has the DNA TGTGCCAGCAGCTTACGGGGGACGCCTGTCGAGGGGCAGTTCTTC. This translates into CASSLRGTPVEGQFF.

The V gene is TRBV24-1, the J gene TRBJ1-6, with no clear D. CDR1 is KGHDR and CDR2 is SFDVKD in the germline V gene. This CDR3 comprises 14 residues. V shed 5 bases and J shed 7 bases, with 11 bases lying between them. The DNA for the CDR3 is TGTGCCACCAGTGTCGCGGATGTAAATTCACCCCTCCACTTT. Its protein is CATSVADVNSPLHF.

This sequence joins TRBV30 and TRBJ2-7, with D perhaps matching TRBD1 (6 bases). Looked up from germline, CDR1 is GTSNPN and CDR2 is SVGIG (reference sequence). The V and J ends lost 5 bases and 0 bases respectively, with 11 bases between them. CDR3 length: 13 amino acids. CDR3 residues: CAWDRDNSYEQYF. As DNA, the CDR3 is TGTGCCTGGGATCGGGACAACTCCTACGAGCAGTACTTC.